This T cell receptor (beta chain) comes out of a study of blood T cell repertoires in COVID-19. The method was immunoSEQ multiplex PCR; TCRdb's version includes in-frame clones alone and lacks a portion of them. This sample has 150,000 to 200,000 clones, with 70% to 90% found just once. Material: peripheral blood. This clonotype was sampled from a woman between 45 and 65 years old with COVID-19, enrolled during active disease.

CDR3 protein: CASSYDSLYYNSPLHF. CDR3 coding DNA: TGTGCCAGCAGTTACGACAGCCTCTACTATAATTCACCCCTCCACTTT. The chain uses TRBV6-5 and TRBJ1-6; possible D gene TRBD1, 5 bases. The CDR3 consists of 16 residues. The germline V gene encodes CDR1 MNHEY and CDR2 SVGAGI. V lost 2 bases to trimming and J lost 3 bases, with 11 bases between them.